The clone carrying this T cell receptor beta chain was found a few times. Its target is not known. These data come from a study of cytomegalovirus exposure and HLA in healthy donors. Primers: 60 Vbeta forward and 13 Jbeta reverse. In the authors' workflow: Some 10 million of the roughly 80 million unique TCR beta chains counted in a later analysis were shared. TCRdb's copy holds only in-frame clones and misses some; the assay was immunoSEQ multiplex PCR. Clone size and the V and J calls come from that table; the DNA yielded D and trimming. The top ten clones hold roughly 3% of a sample with fewer than 150,000 clones, 70% to 80% of them seen once. Notes on the study in general: CMV serostatus alone was available as immune exposure information. The study labeled 164 TCR beta chains cytomegalovirus-associated. An apparent linkage of common viral pathogens to several of the most significant clusters emerged in a later analysis.

The CDR3 consists of 15 residues. Trimming stripped 7 bases from V and 0 bases from J, with 15 bases between. Looked up from germline, CDR1 is LNHDA and CDR2 is SQIVND (reference sequence). The TCR comes from a man aged 25 to 45 in good health and CMV-seronegative. Sequenced: PBMCs. V usage is TRBV19 and J usage is TRBJ1-1; no firm D call. The CDR3 region has the DNA TGTGCCAGTACTTCGTACAGCCTCATGAACACTGAAGCTTTCTTT. Translated, it gives CASTSYSLMNTEAFF. The full variable domain, rest sourced from reference TRBV19 and TRBJ1-1, is DGGITQSPKYLFRKEGQNVTLSCEQNLNHDAMYWYRQDPGQGLRLIYYSQIVNDFQKGDIAEGYSVSREKKESFPLTVTSAQKNPTAFYLCASTSYSLMNTEAFFGQGTRLTVV.